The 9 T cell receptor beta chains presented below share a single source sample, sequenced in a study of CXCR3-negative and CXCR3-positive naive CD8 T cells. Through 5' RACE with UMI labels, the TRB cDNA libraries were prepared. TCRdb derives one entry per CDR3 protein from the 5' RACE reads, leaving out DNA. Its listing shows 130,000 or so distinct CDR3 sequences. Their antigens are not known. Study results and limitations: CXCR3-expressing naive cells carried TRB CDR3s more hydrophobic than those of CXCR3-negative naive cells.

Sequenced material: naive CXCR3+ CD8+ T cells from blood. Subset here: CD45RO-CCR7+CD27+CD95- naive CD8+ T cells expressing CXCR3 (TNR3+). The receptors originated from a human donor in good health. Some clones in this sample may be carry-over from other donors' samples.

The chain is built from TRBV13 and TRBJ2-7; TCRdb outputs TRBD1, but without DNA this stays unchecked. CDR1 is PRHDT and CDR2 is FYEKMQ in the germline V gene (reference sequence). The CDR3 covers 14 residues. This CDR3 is CAISATGGINEQYF.

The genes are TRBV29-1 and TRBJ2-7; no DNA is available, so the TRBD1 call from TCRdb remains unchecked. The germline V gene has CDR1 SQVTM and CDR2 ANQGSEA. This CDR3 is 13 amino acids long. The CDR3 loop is CSVEGQGTYEQYF.

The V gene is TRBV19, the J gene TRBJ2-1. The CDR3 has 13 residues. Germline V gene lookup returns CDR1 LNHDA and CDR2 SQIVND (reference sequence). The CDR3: CASSFGVYNEQFF.

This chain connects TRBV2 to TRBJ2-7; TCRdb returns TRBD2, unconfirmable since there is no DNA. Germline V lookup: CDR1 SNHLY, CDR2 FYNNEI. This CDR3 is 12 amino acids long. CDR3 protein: CATRDSRGEQYF. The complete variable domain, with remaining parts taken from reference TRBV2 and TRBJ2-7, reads EPEVTQTPSHQVTQMGQEVILRCVPISNHLYFYWYRQILGQKVEFLVSFYNNEISEKSEIFDDQFSVERPDGSNFTLKIRSTKLEDSAMYFCATRDSRGEQYFGPGTRLTVT.

This CDR3 is CASSLPGTAKTPTDTQYF. This chain uses TRBV23-1 with TRBJ2-3; the D call of TRBD1 rests on TCRdb alone, since no DNA is present to check it. TRBV23-1 carries the ORF label, with uncertain function. CDR3 length: 18 amino acids.

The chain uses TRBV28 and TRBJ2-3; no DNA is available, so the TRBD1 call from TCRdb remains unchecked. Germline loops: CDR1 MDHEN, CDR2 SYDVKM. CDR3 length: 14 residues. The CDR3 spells CASSPLTSTDTQYF. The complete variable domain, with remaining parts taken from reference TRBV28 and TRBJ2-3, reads DVKVTQSSRYLVKRTGEKVFLECVQDMDHENMFWYRQDPGLGLRLIYFSYDVKMKEKGDIPEGYSVSREKKERFSLILESASTNQTSMYLCASSPLTSTDTQYFGPGTRLTVL.

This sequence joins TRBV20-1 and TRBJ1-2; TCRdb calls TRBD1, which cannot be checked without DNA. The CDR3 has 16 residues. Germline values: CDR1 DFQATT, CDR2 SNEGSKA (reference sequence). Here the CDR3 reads CSASEDRVGYNFGYTF.

CDR3 loop: CASSFGTGVYNEQFF. This chain links TRBV7-9 with TRBJ2-1; TCRdb reports TRBD1, a call that lacks DNA to check it against. The CDR3 sequence is 15 residues long. Germline loops: CDR1 SEHNR, CDR2 FQNEAQ (reference sequence).

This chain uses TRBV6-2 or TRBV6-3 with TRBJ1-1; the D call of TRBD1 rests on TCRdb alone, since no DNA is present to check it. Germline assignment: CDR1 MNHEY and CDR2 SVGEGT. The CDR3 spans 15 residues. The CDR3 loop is CASSYLWGVNTEAFF.